This TCR beta chain was profiled in a study of tumor and adjacent non-tumor tissue in lung cancer. At least ten counts were recorded for this clonotype. This sample's RNA came from whole unsorted tissue. The library came from three nested PCR rounds adapted from ARM-PCR protocols. Using its own MiXCR run on the multiplex PCR reads, TCRdb lists one record per CDR3 protein. The sample consists of approximately 140,000 distinct CDR3 sequences, roughly 70% of them appearing once. Material for sequencing was lung tumor tissue. The sequence derives from a man aged 60 to 69 with small cell lung cancer.

The CDR3 DNA is TGTGCCAGCAGCCCCGCCTACAGGGGCAAGGGGACTGAAGCTTTCTTT. It yields the protein CASSPAYRGKGTEAFF. The rearrangement joins TRBV6-2 or TRBV6-3 to TRBJ1-1; 7 bases match TRBD1. The V and J ends lost 6 bases and 5 bases, in that order; junction bases with no gene match: 15. The CDR3 consists of 16 residues. From germline, CDR1 is MNHEY and CDR2 SVGEGT.